The 32 T cell receptor beta chains given below trace back to one sample, sequenced in a study of T cells in Graves' hyperthyroidism and ophthalmopathy. TCR beta CDR3 region amplification was performed from RNA transcripts. In the first-round RT-PCR of the TCR CDR3, the HTBI primer set was used. Each CDR3 protein is one row after TCRdb ran MiXCR on the multiplex PCR reads. Of 560,000 or so distinct CDR3 sequences in the sample, about half were seen once. The specimen sequenced was peripheral blood or thyroid tissue (not recorded which). The receptors were gathered from a woman aged 18-29 years with Graves' hyperthyroidism.

The V call is TRBV27, the J call TRBJ1-1; D is unclear. The V end lost 0 bases, the J end lost 4 bases, and 12 bases lay between the germline ends. Germline V gene lookup returns CDR1 MNHEY and CDR2 SMNVEV (reference sequence). The CDR3 extends over 15 amino acids. The CDR3 loop reads CASSLSLLYFTEAFF. DNA for the CDR3: TGTGCCAGCAGTTTATCGCTTCTGTATTTCACTGAAGCTTTCTTT.

This clonotype has ten or more counts. The chain uses TRBV7-9 and TRBJ2-7, with unresolved D. Germline V gene sequence: CDR1 SEHNR, CDR2 FQNEAQ (reference sequence). V was cut by 0 bases and J by 4 bases, with 7 bases left in between. The CDR3 runs 13 residues. The chain's CDR3 is CASSLAITYEQYF. The CDR3, as DNA: TGTGCCAGCAGCTTAGCCATTACTTACGAGCAGTACTTC.

The table lists this clonotype with a few counts. The J gene is TRBJ2-5, the V gene TRBV7-2; D call uncertain. The germline V and J ends were trimmed by 5 bases and 1 base, with 14 bases remaining between them. Germline CDR1 is SGHTA and CDR2 is FQGNSA. The CDR3 is made up of 15 amino acids. As DNA, the CDR3 is TGTGCCAGCAGCCAAGGTGCGGCAGCCCAAGAGACCCAGTACTTC. Protein: CASSQGAAAQETQYF.

This clonotype has ten or more counts. The chain combines TRBV2 with TRBJ1-6; D is unclear. Trimming removed 6 bases at V and 2 bases at J, with 5 bases between. The CDR3 consists of 13 residues. Germline V gives CDR1 SNHLY, CDR2 FYNNEI. The CDR3 loop is CASSFTYNSPLHF. CDR3 DNA sequence: TGTGCCAGCAGCTTTACCTATAATTCACCCCTCCACTTT.

As concerns this clonotype: One junction end disagrees with the germline gene, perhaps due to a read error. The chain recombines TRBV10-3 with TRBJ1-1; 8 bases match TRBD1. CDR1 ENHRY and CDR2 SYGVKD come from the germline V gene. The CDR3 is made up of 15 amino acids. CDR3 in amino acids: CASSYPPPGGAEAFF. The DNA of the CDR3 is TGTGCCAGCAGTTACCCTCCACCAGGGGGCGCGGAGGCTTTCTTT.

This clonotype came up a few times. This chain uses TRBV20-1 with TRBJ2-5; the D is unclear. V shed 6 bases and J shed 4 bases, with 18 bases lying between them. CDR3 size: 14 residues. The germline CDR1 and CDR2 sequences are DFQATT and SNEGSKA (reference sequence). CDR3 amino acids: CSANDRRSVETQYF. The CDR3 region has the DNA TGCAGTGCCAACGACCGTCGTAGTGTAGAGACCCAGTACTTC.

The chain links TRBV6-5 to TRBJ1-4, with D tentatively TRBD1 (6 bases). CDR1 is MNHEY, CDR2 SVGAGI, per germline. V shed 5 bases and J shed 0 bases, with 16 bases lying between them. The CDR3 contains 17 residues. The CDR3 nucleotides are TGTGCCAGCAGTCCCGGCAGGGGACTTGCAACTAATGAAAAACTGTTTTTT. The encoded protein is CASSPGRGLATNEKLFF.

V and J are TRBV6-2 or TRBV6-3 and TRBJ1-2, with a possible D match to TRBD1 (6 bases). Looked up from germline, CDR1 is MNHEY and CDR2 is SVGEGT. Trimming cost V 4 bases and J 7 bases, with 22 bases left between them. The CDR3 sequence is 16 residues long. In nucleotides, the CDR3 is TGTGCCAGCAGTTCCTCCGGCCTAGGGGGGAGAGGTGGCTACACCTTC. It encodes CASSSSGLGGRGGYTF.

This CDR3 is CSVEDPQGSQETQYF. The DNA for the CDR3 is TGCAGCGTTGAAGACCCCCAGGGATCCCAAGAGACCCAGTACTTC. The chain has TRBV29-1 and TRBJ2-5; tentatively, D is TRBD1 (5 bases). The germline CDR1 and CDR2 sequences are SQVTM and ANQGSEA. V was shortened by 0 bases and J by 1 base, with 12 bases between the two germline ends. CDR3 length: 15 residues.

The genes are TRBV6-5 and TRBJ1-5, with D tentatively TRBD1 (5 bases). V lost 10 bases, J lost 0 bases, and 13 bases lay in between. Germline values: CDR1 MNHEY, CDR2 SVGAGI. CDR3 length equals 14 residues. The DNA for the CDR3 is TGTGCCATCACCCGTGGGGCTAGCAATCAGCCCCAGCATTTT. It translates to CAITRGASNQPQHF.

V is TRBV19 and J is TRBJ1-2; possibly TRBD1 for D (6 bases). The CDR3 contains 15 residues. The V end lost 2 bases, the J end lost 4 bases, and 14 bases lay between the germline ends. Germline V CDR1 and CDR2: LNHDA, SQIVND (reference sequence). This CDR3 is CASSIFGGHGYGYTF. Written as DNA, the CDR3 is TGTGCCAGTAGTATATTCGGGGGCCACGGCTATGGCTACACCTTC.

The J gene is TRBJ2-5, the V gene TRBV29-1, with D perhaps TRBD2 (6 bases). The CDR3 has 13 amino acids. CDR1 and CDR2 from the germline V gene are SQVTM and ANQGSEA. Trimming pared 8 bases from V and 5 bases from J, leaving 18 bases between. This CDR3 is CSSLERGRETQYF. In nucleotides, the CDR3 is TGCAGCTCACTAGAACGGGGGAGGGAGACCCAGTACTTC.

This clonotype has just a few counts. CDR3: CASSYRAVQETQYF. The CDR3, as DNA: TGTGCCAGCAGTTACAGGGCGGTCCAAGAGACCCAGTACTTC. This chain uses TRBV12-3 or TRBV12-4 with TRBJ2-5, with a weak D call TRBD1 (6 bases). V lost 4 bases and J 1 base, leaving 10 bases between the germline ends. The CDR3 covers 14 residues.

This chain uses TRBV19 with TRBJ1-5; D uncertain. Per the germline V gene, CDR1 is LNHDA and CDR2 is SQIVND (reference sequence). The CDR3 contains 16 residues. Trimming stripped 1 base from V and 1 base from J, with 11 bases between. CDR3 protein: CASSIVGGDSNQPQHF. The CDR3 DNA is TGTGCCAGTAGTATAGTGGGTGGAGACAGCAATCAGCCCCAGCATTTT.

The sample holds a few counts of this clonotype. This rearrangement joins TRBV24-1 to TRBJ2-5, with a tentative D call TRBD1 (5 bases). Germline assignment: CDR1 KGHDR and CDR2 SFDVKD. The V end lost 0 bases, the J end lost 3 bases, and 10 bases lay between the germline ends. The CDR3 runs 15 residues. The CDR3: CATSDLRQNEETQYF. The CDR3 region has the DNA TGTGCCACCAGTGATTTGAGACAGAATGAAGAGACCCAGTACTTC.

This clonotype was seen a few times. This chain connects TRBV20-1 to TRBJ2-7; D is perhaps TRBD1 (7 bases). The length of the CDR3 is 15 residues. Germline V gene lookup returns CDR1 DFQATT and CDR2 SNEGSKA (reference sequence). Trimming pared 3 bases from V and 3 bases from J, leaving 18 bases between. The CDR3 DNA reads TGCAGTGCTAGCGACTACGGGGGACAGAACTACGAGCAGTACTTC. The encoded protein is CSASDYGGQNYEQYF.

With regard to this clonotype: A much larger clone lies a single base off, so this may be a read error. The chain joins TRBV15 to TRBJ2-7; the match to TRBD1 covers 7 bases. In germline, CDR1 is LNHNV, CDR2 YYDKDF (reference sequence). CDR3 length equals 13 residues. CDR3 sequence: CATSRDRTYERYF. The CDR3 nucleotides read TGTGCCACCAGCAGGGACAGGACCTACGAGCGGTACTTC.

In this sample, this clonotype turned up a few times. This chain joins TRBV6-6 and TRBJ2-7, with unresolved D. Trimming removed 2 bases from V and 7 bases from J, with 9 bases in between. This CDR3 has 12 amino acids. The germline CDR1 and CDR2 sequences are MNHNY and SVGAGI (reference sequence). The CDR3 DNA reads as TGTGCCAGCAGTTACGTGGTCCCAGAGCAGTACTTC. Protein sequence: CASSYVVPEQYF.

CDR3 nucleotides: TGTGCCAGCAGCTTGACGGTGATCGAGCAGTACTTC. It translates to CASSLTVIEQYF. This chain uses TRBV5-4 with TRBJ2-7; D ambiguous. The CDR3 runs to 12 residues. Trimming pared 1 base from V and 6 bases from J, leaving 8 bases between. Germline assignment: CDR1 SGHNT and CDR2 YYREEE (reference sequence).

The V gene is TRBV19, the J gene TRBJ1-2; 9 nucleotides match TRBD1. Germline V gene data show CDR1 as LNHDA and CDR2 as SQIVND (reference sequence). J lost 4 bases, V lost 10 bases, and 7 bases had no gene match. CDR3 size: 13 residues. CDR3 nucleotides: TGTGCCACCTCGGGACAGGGATTCTATGGCTACACCTTC. It translates to CATSGQGFYGYTF.

A word on this clonotype: At one end the junction does not follow the germline gene, possibly because of a read error. The chain carries TRBV10-3 and TRBJ1-2, with D perhaps matching TRBD1 (6 bases). Germline V gene data show CDR1 as ENHRY and CDR2 as SYGVKD. This CDR3 contains 12 residues. CDR3 protein: CASADRWGGYAF. In DNA form, the CDR3 reads TGTGCCAGCGCAGACAGGTGGGGTGGCTACGCCTTC.

The chain recombines TRBV5-1 with TRBJ1-1; D unclear. The CDR3 covers 14 residues. The V end lost 3 bases, the J end lost 4 bases, and 13 bases lay between the germline ends. Germline assignment: CDR1 SGHRS and CDR2 YFSETQ. CDR3 protein: CASSSGTRSTEAFF. Written as DNA, the CDR3 is TGCGCCAGCAGCTCCGGAACTCGGAGCACTGAAGCTTTCTTT. Looking up the rest from reference TRBV5-1 and TRBJ1-1 gives the full variable domain: KAGVTQTPRYLIKTRGQQVTLSCSPISGHRSVSWYQQTPGQGLQFLFEYFSETQRNKGNFPGRFSGRQFSNSRSEMNVSTLELGDSALYLCASSSGTRSTEAFFGQGTRLTVV.

The sample holds many counts of this clonotype. This chain links TRBV29-1 with TRBJ1-1; D remains unclear. The CDR3 length is 14 residues. The germline V gene has CDR1 SQVTM and CDR2 ANQGSEA. Trimming stripped 6 bases from V and 1 base from J, with 15 bases between. The CDR3 DNA follows: TGCAGCGTGAATAAGGGCTTACCGAACACTGAAGCTTTCTTT. Its translation is CSVNKGLPNTEAFF. Full variable domain (outside the CDR3, taken from reference TRBV29-1 and TRBJ1-1): SAVISQKPSRDICQRGTSLTIQCQVDSQVTMMFWYRQQPGQSLTLIATANQGSEATYESGFVIDKFPISRPNLTFSTLTVSNMSPEDSSIYLCSVNKGLPNTEAFFGQGTRLTVV.

Only a few counts were recorded for this clonotype. This chain connects TRBV2 to TRBJ2-2; TRBD1 aligns across 7 bases. V was clipped by 2 bases and J by 3 bases; unmatched bases: 3. CDR1 is SNHLY, CDR2 FYNNEI, per germline. The CDR3 extends over 15 amino acids. Here the CDR3 reads CASSETGADTGELFF. The CDR3 DNA reads TGTGCCAGCAGTGAAACAGGGGCCGACACCGGGGAGCTGTTTTTT.

In regard to this clonotype: A read error may explain this, as a much larger clone is one base away. For the CDR3, the DNA is TGTGCCATCACGGCGGGAGTGGGCGAGCGGTACTTC. This encodes CAITAGVGERYF. The genes are TRBV10-3 and TRBJ2-7; the match to TRBD2 covers 7 bases. Per the germline V gene, CDR1 is ENHRY and CDR2 is SYGVKD. This CDR3 comprises 12 residues.

V usage is TRBV24-1 and J usage is TRBJ2-7; the D is unclear. The CDR3 contains 14 residues. From germline, CDR1 is KGHDR and CDR2 SFDVKD. Trimming left V 3 bases short and J 6 bases short, with 14 bases between. As DNA, the CDR3 is TGTGCCACCAGTGATCCTCATAAGGTCTCCGAGCAGTACTTC. Translated: CATSDPHKVSEQYF.

This clonotype was seen many times. The chain recombines TRBV2 with TRBJ1-3; 7 bases fit TRBD1. Per the germline V gene, CDR1 is SNHLY and CDR2 is FYNNEI. CDR3 length equals 16 residues. The V segment lost 4 bases and the J segment 0 bases; nucleotides outside the gene matches: 6. Written as DNA, the CDR3 is TGTGCCAGCAGTGTCCGACAGGGCTTCTCTGGAAACACCATATATTTT. Translated, it gives CASSVRQGFSGNTIYF.

CDR3 sequence reads: CASSTTAGANVLTF. CDR3 nucleotides: TGTGCCAGTAGTACTACCGCGGGGGCCAACGTCCTGACTTTC. V is TRBV19 and J is TRBJ2-6; D is undetermined. Germline CDR1 reads LNHDA; CDR2 reads SQIVND (reference sequence). Trimming removed 4 bases from V and 4 bases from J, with 8 bases in between. There are 14 residues in the CDR3.

V gene TRBV7-6 combines with J gene TRBJ2-7; the D gene is possibly TRBD1 (6 bases). CDR1 and CDR2 (germline): SGHVS, FNYEAQ. CDR3 length: 16 residues. The germline V and J ends were trimmed by 1 base and 0 bases, with 13 bases remaining between them. The CDR3 nucleotides read TGTGCCAGCAGCTTAGGGACAGTTGGGGTCTCCTACGAGCAGTACTTC. It yields the protein CASSLGTVGVSYEQYF.

This clonotype was observed at least ten times. The CDR3 sequence is CATSDSGDSYQETQYF. CDR3 coding DNA: TGTGCCACCAGTGATTCCGGGGACAGCTACCAAGAGACCCAGTACTTC. The chain combines TRBV24-1 with TRBJ2-5; 7 nucleotides agree with TRBD1. This CDR3 spans 16 amino acids. V was pared by 2 bases and J by 0 bases, with 5 bases of the junction left unmatched. Germline CDR1 and CDR2: KGHDR and SFDVKD.

A word on this clonotype: A much larger clone is a single base away; this may be a read error. The chain links TRBV15 to TRBJ2-5; the D gene is possibly TRBD1 (5 bases). There are 14 residues in the CDR3. Germline V gene data show CDR1 as LNHNV and CDR2 as YYDKDF (reference sequence). With 1 base removed from V and 6 bases from J, the gap between germline ends came to 12 bases. CDR3 region: CATSRGQFQKTQYF. The CDR3 DNA reads as TGTGCCACCAGCAGAGGACAGTTTCAAAAGACCCAGTACTTC.

The rearrangement uses TRBV7-9 and TRBJ2-7, with TRBD2 as a possible D gene (5 bases). Deletions cut 5 bases from V and 7 bases from J, with 12 bases between. CDR1 is SEHNR and CDR2 is FQNEAQ in the germline V gene (reference sequence). The CDR3 runs 12 residues. CDR3 region: CASSPVGDEQYF. DNA for the CDR3: TGTGCCAGCAGCCCCGTCGGGGATGAGCAGTACTTC.